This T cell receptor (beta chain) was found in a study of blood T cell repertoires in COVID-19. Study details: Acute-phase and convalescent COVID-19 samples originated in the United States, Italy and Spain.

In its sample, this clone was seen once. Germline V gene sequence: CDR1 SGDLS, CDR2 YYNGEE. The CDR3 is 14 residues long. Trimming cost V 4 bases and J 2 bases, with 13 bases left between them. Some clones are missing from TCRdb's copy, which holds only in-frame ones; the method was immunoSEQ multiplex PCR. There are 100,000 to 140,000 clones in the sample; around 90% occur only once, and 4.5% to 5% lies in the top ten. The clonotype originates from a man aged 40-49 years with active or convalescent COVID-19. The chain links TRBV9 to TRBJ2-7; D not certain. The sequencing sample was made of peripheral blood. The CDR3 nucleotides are TGTGCCAGCAGCTCCTCGGGTCCTGCCTACGAGCAGTACTTC. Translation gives CASSSSGPAYEQYF.